This is a list of T cell receptor beta chains from one sample in a study of cytomegalovirus exposure and HLA in healthy donors. Sequencing used immunoSEQ multiplex PCR; TCRdb keeps in-frame clones, though not all of them. Of fewer than 150,000 clones in the sample, about 70% were seen once. The sequencing input was PBMCs. The source of these receptors is a man between 18 and 35 years old in good health and CMV-seronegative. Both conserved end residues are part of each CDR3. D genes are given only for firm matches. A clone size is listed for some rows: how often the clone was seen (once, few, many), or a class if it is expanded.

CDR3aa	CDR3nt	abundance	v_gene	d_gene	j_gene
CASSLVGQSNTGELFF	TGTGCCAGCAGTTTGGTCGGACAGAGTAACACCGGGGAGCTGTTTTTT	-	TRBV27	-	TRBJ2-2
CASSLEWSDRAQHF	TGTGCCAGCAGCTTAGAATGGTCGGACAGGGCCCAGCATTTT	few	TRBV7-2	TRBD1	TRBJ1-5
CASNIQGARGTDTQYF	TGTGCCAGCAACATACAGGGGGCTCGGGGCACAGATACGCAGTATTTT	-	TRBV9	TRBD1	TRBJ2-3
CASSSGTRVNIQYF	TGTGCCAGCAGCTCGGGGACACGAGTAAACATTCAGTACTTC	-	TRBV5-8	-	TRBJ2-4
CASDIGYRATEAFF	TGTGCCAGTGATATTGGTTACAGGGCCACTGAAGCTTTCTTT	-	TRBV19	-	TRBJ1-1
CASSRGRGHETQYF	TGTGCCAGCTCCCGAGGCAGGGGGCACGAGACCCAGTACTTC	-	TRBV18	TRBD1	TRBJ2-5
CASSLQGGTEAFF	TGTGCCAGCAGTCTACAGGGGGGAACTGAAGCTTTCTTT	-	TRBV27	TRBD1	TRBJ1-1
CASLLGGAGTQYF	TGTGCCAGCCTCCTGGGGGGGGCGGGTACGCAGTATTTT	-	TRBV11-2	-	TRBJ2-3
CASSFHSPNYGYTF	TGTGCCAGCAGCTTCCACAGTCCTAACTATGGCTACACCTTC	-	TRBV7-9	-	TRBJ1-2
CASGYTGLFDF	TGTGCTAGTGGTTACACAGGTCTCTTCGACTTC	-	TRBV12-5	-	TRBJ2-7
CASRVVGGDDTEAFF	TGTGCCAGCAGGGTGGTCGGGGGGGATGACACTGAAGCTTTCTTT	-	TRBV4-2	-	TRBJ1-1
CASSLGLTPGETQYF	TGCGCCAGCAGCCTGGGACTGACTCCGGGAGAGACCCAGTACTTC	few	TRBV5-1	-	TRBJ2-5
CATARDSNYGYTF	TGCGCCACCGCCAGGGACAGTAACTATGGCTACACCTTC	few	TRBV5-1	TRBD1	TRBJ1-2
CASSTDSPDTQYF	TGTGCCAGCAGTACGGACAGCCCAGATACGCAGTATTTT	-	TRBV27	-	TRBJ2-3
CASTEGAGYVSPLHF	TGTGCCAGCACCGAGGGGGCAGGGTACGTGTCACCCCTCCACTTT	-	TRBV2	TRBD1	TRBJ1-6
CASSPSSGESYNEQFF	TGTGCCAGCAGTCCGAGCTCAGGGGAAAGCTACAATGAGCAGTTCTTC	-	TRBV27	-	TRBJ2-1
CASSLGGERLEQFF	TGTGCCAGCAGCTTAGGAGGTGAACGGCTTGAGCAGTTCTTC	-	TRBV7-8	-	TRBJ2-1
CASSHTGQGYEQYF	TGTGCCAGCAGCCACACGGGACAGGGGTACGAGCAGTACTTC	-	TRBV7-8	TRBD1	TRBJ2-7
CASSLDILYEQYF	TGCGCCAGCAGCTTGGACATACTATACGAGCAGTACTTC	-	TRBV5-1	-	TRBJ2-7
CASSLAATGHQPQHF	TGTGCCAGCAGTCTAGCCGCGACAGGGCATCAGCCCCAGCATTTT	-	TRBV28	TRBD1	TRBJ1-5
CASSLVLAGGPHEQYF	TGTGCCAGCAGTTTGGTCCTAGCGGGAGGGCCCCACGAGCAGTACTTC	few	TRBV27	TRBD2	TRBJ2-7
CASSLMDRETQYF	TGTGCCAGCAGCTTAATGGACAGGGAGACCCAGTACTTC	-	TRBV7-3	TRBD1	TRBJ2-5
CASSPAGANVLTF	TGTGCCAGCAGTCCAGCTGGGGCCAACGTCCTGACTTTC	-	TRBV28	-	TRBJ2-6
CASSGYPFYEQYF	TGTGCCAGCAGTGGCTACCCGTTCTACGAGCAGTACTTC	-	TRBV2	-	TRBJ2-7
CASSGGANTEAFF	TGTGCCAGTAGTGGAGGGGCGAACACTGAAGCTTTCTTT	-	TRBV19	-	TRBJ1-1
CASSIVARGPYSNQPQHF	TGTGCCAGTAGTATAGTGGCCAGGGGCCCATATAGCAATCAGCCCCAGCATTTT	-	TRBV19	-	TRBJ1-5
CASRLVREAFF	TGTGCCAGCCGGCTAGTTCGTGAAGCTTTCTTT	-	TRBV6-6	-	TRBJ1-1
CASSRQGSSGNTIYF	TGTGCCAGCAGTCGACAGGGGAGCTCTGGAAACACCATATATTTT	few	TRBV6-5	TRBD1	TRBJ1-3
CASSAMTGRTEAFF	TGTGCCAGCAGCGCTATGACAGGGAGAACTGAAGCTTTCTTT	once	TRBV9	TRBD1	TRBJ1-1
CASRDGTGDGYTF	TGTGCCAGCAGGGACGGGACAGGCGATGGCTACACCTTC	-	TRBV6-5	TRBD1	TRBJ1-2
CASSPGVDSNQPQHF	TGTGCCAGCAGCCCGGGTGTGGATAGCAATCAGCCCCAGCATTTT	-	TRBV7-2	-	TRBJ1-5
CASSISGRTYEQYF	TGTGCCAGTAGTATCTCGGGGAGAACCTACGAGCAGTACTTC	-	TRBV19	-	TRBJ2-7
CASRLAGDNEQFF	TGTGCCAGCAGGCTAGCGGGAGATAATGAGCAGTTCTTC	-	TRBV5-8	TRBD2	TRBJ2-1
CASSMGRDLEAFF	TGTGCCAGTAGTATGGGGCGGGATTTAGAAGCTTTCTTT	-	TRBV19	-	TRBJ1-1
CASSSAGVYSQPQHF	TGTGCCAGCAGTTCCGCGGGGGTTTATTCCCAGCCCCAGCATTTT	-	TRBV6-5	-	TRBJ1-5
CASSSGPDRAAEAFF	TGTGCCAGCAGCAGCGGCCCGGACAGGGCCGCTGAAGCTTTCTTT	-	TRBV11-2	TRBD1	TRBJ1-1
CASSELGDRATGELFF	TGCGCCAGCAGTGAACTCGGGGACAGGGCCACCGGGGAGCTGTTTTTT	-	TRBV10-1	TRBD1	TRBJ2-2